One and the same sample provided the 29 T cell receptor beta chains below, sequenced in a study of blood T cell repertoires in COVID-19. Clones were read by immunoSEQ multiplex PCR, and TCRdb kept only the in-frame ones, dropping some. The sample has around 60,000 clones, approximately 83% seen once. Sequenced: peripheral blood. These receptors were taken from a woman over 75 with acute or convalescent COVID-19.

The chain joins TRBV9 to TRBJ2-1; D is unresolved. V was clipped by 4 bases and J by 9 bases, with 14 bases between them. CDR3 size: 13 residues. The germline CDR1 and CDR2 sequences are SGDLS and YYNGEE. The CDR3: CASSIGTRGEQFF. Here the CDR3 DNA reads TGTGCCAGCAGCATCGGAACGCGCGGTGAGCAGTTCTTC.

This clone was counted between two and nine times. The V call is TRBV7-9, the J call TRBJ1-1; tentative D call: TRBD1 (5 bases). The germline V gene has CDR1 SEHNR and CDR2 FQNEAQ (reference sequence). V shed 4 bases and J shed 2 bases, with 14 bases lying between them. This CDR3 region has 15 residues. Here the CDR3 DNA reads TGTGCCAGCAGCTCGGCGTGGGGCTTTAACACTGAAGCTTTCTTT. Protein product: CASSSAWGFNTEAFF.

The chain couples TRBV5-4 to TRBJ1-1; D gene uncertain. The CDR3 has 15 residues. CDR1 SGHNT and CDR2 YYREEE come from the germline V gene (reference sequence). Trimming removed 3 bases at V and 1 base at J, with 13 bases between. CDR3 amino acids: CASSSQLRQNTEAFF. Written as DNA, the CDR3 is TGTGCCAGCAGCTCTCAGTTGCGACAGAACACTGAAGCTTTCTTT.

The chain joins TRBV5-6 to TRBJ1-6; D remains ambiguous. Germline V gene lookup returns CDR1 SGHDT and CDR2 YYEEEE. V was clipped by 0 bases and J by 8 bases, with 12 bases between them. This CDR3 has 15 amino acids. The CDR3 DNA sequence: TGTGCCAGCAGCTTGGCCGGATGGGCAGATTCACCCCTCCACTTT. It codes for CASSLAGWADSPLHF.

This clone was counted a few times. CDR3 residues: CASSVAALSGNTIYF. As DNA, the CDR3 is TGTGCCAGCAGCGTAGCTGCGCTCTCTGGAAACACCATATATTTT. The gene calls are TRBV9 and TRBJ1-3, with D unresolved. The CDR3 runs to 15 residues. Germline loops: CDR1 SGDLS, CDR2 YYNGEE. V lost 0 bases and J lost 0, with 7 bases in between.

This clone was detected only once. The chain employs TRBV6-2 or TRBV6-3 and TRBJ2-7; TRBD2 matches 10 bases. V shed 2 bases and J 1 base; nucleotides not matched to a gene: 2. The V gene's germline CDR1 is MNHEY and CDR2 SVGEGT. The CDR3 length is 15 residues. The CDR3 DNA sequence: TGTGCCAGCAGTTACGTAGCGGGGGGTTCCTACGAGCAGTACTTC. Its protein is CASSYVAGGSYEQYF.

This clone was counted a single time. The V and J genes are TRBV10-3 and TRBJ2-7; D not certain. Germline V gene sequence: CDR1 ENHRY, CDR2 SYGVKD. The CDR3 runs to 14 residues. Trimming pared 4 bases from V and 0 bases from J, leaving 10 bases between. In nucleotides, the CDR3 is TGTGCCATCAGTGGCCGCGTGCTCTCCTACGAGCAGTACTTC. Its translation: CAISGRVLSYEQYF.

This clone was seen just once. The genes are TRBV6-5 and TRBJ1-4; D possibly corresponds to TRBD1 (5 bases). CDR3 length: 14 residues. CDR1 is MNHEY and CDR2 is SVGAGI in the germline V gene. V gave up 5 bases and J gave up 6 bases, with 13 bases separating them. The CDR3 sequence: CASSRQGGDEKLFF. CDR3 coding DNA: TGTGCCAGCAGTCGGCAGGGAGGAGATGAAAAACTGTTTTTT.

This rearrangement joins TRBV30 to TRBJ1-1; 7 bases match TRBD1. Losses at the gene ends were 3 bases for V and 2 bases for J; bases not matched to a gene: 9. The CDR3 length is 15 residues. Germline CDR1 and CDR2: GTSNPN and SVGIG (reference sequence). In DNA, the CDR3 is TGTGCCTGGAGCCGCGACAGGGAAGGAAACACTGAAGCTTTCTTT. Translated: CAWSRDREGNTEAFF.

The chain uses TRBV12-3 or TRBV12-4 and TRBJ2-2; D uncertain. The ends were cut back, 8 bases at V and 5 bases at J, with 6 bases in the middle. This CDR3 comprises 11 residues. The CDR3 reads CASCGTGELFF. CDR3 nucleotides: TGTGCCAGCTGCGGAACCGGGGAGCTGTTTTTT.

V and J are TRBV5-5 and TRBJ2-2; D remains ambiguous. V was cut by 4 bases and J by 2 bases, with 21 bases left in between. From germline, CDR1 is SGHKS and CDR2 YYEKEE (reference sequence). The CDR3 is 18 amino acids. This CDR3 reads CASSALGQPYFNTGELFF. The CDR3, as DNA: TGTGCCAGCAGCGCTTTGGGCCAACCCTATTTCAACACCGGGGAGCTGTTTTTT.

About this clone itself: One end of the junction is discordant with germline, which a read error may explain. This chain joins TRBV7-7 and TRBJ2-5, with a weak D call TRBD2 (5 bases). The CDR3 contains 15 residues. Germline loops: CDR1 SSHAT, CDR2 FNYEAQ (reference sequence). CDR3 coding DNA: TGTGCTAGCAGCCATACCCAGGACTGGCAAGAGACCCAGTACTTC. Its translation: CASSHTQDWQETQYF.

This sequence joins TRBV12-5 and TRBJ2-1; possible D gene TRBD1, 5 bases. CDR3 length: 14 residues. V lost 5 bases to trimming and J lost 0 bases, with 8 bases between them. The germline gives CDR1 LGHNT, CDR2 FRNRAP. The CDR3 region is CASGTGVSYNEQFF. The DNA of the CDR3 is TGTGCTAGTGGTACAGGTGTCTCCTACAATGAGCAGTTCTTC.

This sequence joins TRBV16 and TRBJ2-2, with D unresolved. The germline V gene has CDR1 KGHSY and CDR2 FQNENV. Trimming stripped 4 bases from V and 0 bases from J, with 12 bases between. This CDR3 comprises 16 residues. In DNA, the CDR3 is TGTGCCAGCAGCCGAAGCCTCAACCCGAACACCGGGGAGCTGTTTTTT. Amino acids: CASSRSLNPNTGELFF.

The chain couples TRBV7-9 to TRBJ2-1, with 7 nucleotides matching TRBD2. Germline loops: CDR1 SEHNR, CDR2 FQNEAQ (reference sequence). This CDR3 contains 15 residues. V trimming: 5 bases; J trimming: 3 bases; junction bases outside the gene matches: 7. As DNA, the CDR3 is TGTGCCAGCAGCCCCGGGGGGAGTGGCTACAATGAGCAGTTCTTC. Translating gives CASSPGGSGYNEQFF.

The chain joins TRBV9 to TRBJ1-6, with 7 positions matching TRBD1. Germline V lookup: CDR1 SGDLS, CDR2 YYNGEE. With V trimmed by 3 bases and J by 8 bases, 8 bases remained unmatched. This CDR3 comprises 15 residues. The CDR3 bases are TGTGCCAGCAGCGCCTCGACAGGGACCCATTCACCCCTCCACTTT. Translation gives CASSASTGTHSPLHF. Combining the CDR3 with reference TRBV9 and TRBJ1-6 gives the whole variable domain DSGVTQTPKHLITATGQRVTLRCSPRSGDLSVYWYQQSLDQGLQFLIQYYNGEERAKGNILERFSAQQFPDLHSELNLSSLELGDSALYFCASSASTGTHSPLHFGNGTRLTVT.

The chain is built from TRBV27 and TRBJ2-7, with 9 bases aligning to TRBD1. This CDR3 contains 13 residues. The trim removed 6 bases at V and 5 bases at J, leaving 5 bases unmatched. The germline gives CDR1 MNHEY, CDR2 SMNVEV (reference sequence). Written as DNA, the CDR3 is TGTGCCAGCAGGAGGGACAGGGCCCACGAGCAGTACTTC. Protein sequence: CASRRDRAHEQYF.

The genes are TRBV14 and TRBJ2-5; 7 positions match TRBD2. Germline values: CDR1 SGHDN, CDR2 FVKESK. The CDR3 runs to 17 residues. The J segment lost 2 bases and the V segment lost 4 bases, leaving 13 bases of the junction unmatched. The CDR3 is CASSLSPGGSGQETQYF. Written as DNA, the CDR3 is TGTGCCAGCAGCCTATCCCCCGGGGGTAGCGGGCAAGAGACCCAGTACTTC.

V and J are TRBV28 and TRBJ1-4, with D possibly matching TRBD1 (5 bases). Germline lookup yields CDR1 MDHEN and CDR2 SYDVKM. This CDR3 region has 15 residues. V was clipped by 2 bases and J by 2 bases, with 9 bases between them. The chain's CDR3 is CASSLQGPTNEKLFF. The DNA for the CDR3 is TGTGCCAGCAGTTTACAGGGTCCGACTAATGAAAAACTGTTTTTT. Combining the CDR3 with reference TRBV28 and TRBJ1-4 gives the whole variable domain DVKVTQSSRYLVKRTGEKVFLECVQDMDHENMFWYRQDPGLGLRLIYFSYDVKMKEKGDIPEGYSVSREKKERFSLILESASTNQTSMYLCASSLQGPTNEKLFFGSGTQLSVL.

The V gene is TRBV9, the J gene TRBJ1-6; D possibly corresponds to TRBD1 (6 bases). Trimming took 3 bases from V and 7 from J, leaving 11 bases between them. The CDR3 totals 14 residues. Germline values: CDR1 SGDLS, CDR2 YYNGEE. CDR3 sequence: CASSAGDRNSPLHF. The CDR3 nucleotides read TGTGCCAGCAGCGCAGGGGACCGGAATTCACCCCTCCACTTT. The entire variable domain, with the rest obtained from reference TRBV9 and TRBJ1-6, is as follows: DSGVTQTPKHLITATGQRVTLRCSPRSGDLSVYWYQQSLDQGLQFLIQYYNGEERAKGNILERFSAQQFPDLHSELNLSSLELGDSALYFCASSAGDRNSPLHFGNGTRLTVT.

The genes are TRBV19 and TRBJ2-4, with TRBD2 identical over 8 bases. Germline CDR1 and CDR2: LNHDA and SQIVND (reference sequence). With 4 bases clipped from V and 8 bases from J, the junction kept 16 bases outside the gene matches. The CDR3 covers 17 residues. CDR3 sequence (DNA): TGTGCCAGTAGTAGAAGTCGGCGGGGGACCGGGGGGGACATTCAGTACTTC. Translation: CASSRSRRGTGGDIQYF.

The chain is built from TRBV7-3 and TRBJ2-1, with 8 bases that match TRBD1. Trimming removed 4 bases from V and 5 bases from J; junction bases left unmatched: 7. CDR1 and CDR2 from the germline V gene are SGHTA and FQGTGA. CDR3 length equals 15 residues. CDR3 nucleotide sequence: TGTGCCAGCAGCTCCCGGACAGGGATTAACAATGAGCAGTTCTTC. Amino acids: CASSSRTGINNEQFF. Complete variable domain (other parts from reference TRBV7-3 and TRBJ2-1): GAGVSQTPSNKVTEKGKYVELRCDPISGHTALYWYRQSLGQGPEFLIYFQGTGAADDSGLPNDRFFAVRPEGSVSTLKIQRTERGDSAVYLCASSSRTGINNEQFFGPGTRLTVL.

This chain connects TRBV3-1 (or the pseudogene TRBV3-2) to TRBJ1-5; 7 nucleotides line up with TRBD1. V dropped 4 bases and J dropped 5; count of bases not matched to a gene: 5. This CDR3 region has 14 residues. CDR1 LGHDT and CDR2 YNNKEL come from the germline V gene (reference sequence). The CDR3 is CASSPRQGYQPQHF. As DNA, the CDR3 is TGTGCCAGCAGCCCTAGACAGGGATATCAGCCCCAGCATTTT.

The chain has TRBV16 and TRBJ1-3, with D maybe TRBD1 (5 bases). The germline CDR1 and CDR2 sequences are KGHSY and FQNENV. This CDR3 contains 16 residues. V lost 2 bases to trimming and J lost 1 base, with 12 bases between them. The CDR3 DNA reads as TGTGCCAGCAGCCAACGTGCGGGGGGATCTGGAAACACCATATATTTT. This sequence encodes CASSQRAGGSGNTIYF.

V and J are TRBV27 and TRBJ2-1, with D uncertain. The CDR3 extends over 11 amino acids. From germline, CDR1 is MNHEY and CDR2 SMNVEV (reference sequence). With 6 bases removed from V and 6 bases from J, the gap between germline ends came to 6 bases. The CDR3 loop reads CASSQRNEQFF. Here the CDR3 DNA reads TGTGCCAGCAGCCAGCGCAATGAGCAGTTCTTC.

This clone was seen only once. The gene calls are TRBV6-9 and TRBJ1-1, with D unresolved. Germline values: CDR1 MNHGY, CDR2 SVAAGI. CDR3 size: 15 residues. The V and J ends lost 4 bases and 0 bases respectively, with 12 bases between them. The CDR3, as DNA: TGTGCCAGCAGTTCCCCAATGAGCTTGAACACTGAAGCTTTCTTT. This gives the protein CASSSPMSLNTEAFF.

The chain is built from TRBV2 and TRBJ2-7; the D gene is possibly TRBD2 (6 bases). Germline V gives CDR1 SNHLY, CDR2 FYNNEI. Trimming cost V 10 bases and J 3 bases, with 16 bases left between them. CDR3 length: 13 residues. The CDR3 region is CANYRDLDYEQYF. CDR3 DNA sequence: TGTGCCAACTACCGGGACTTGGACTACGAGCAGTACTTC.

This clone was found once. J is TRBJ2-3 and V is TRBV5-1; the D gene is possibly TRBD1 (6 bases). There are 13 residues in the CDR3. The germline V gene encodes CDR1 SGHRS and CDR2 YFSETQ. The V end was cut by 2 bases, the J end by 11 bases, with 15 bases between. In nucleotides, the CDR3 is TGCGCCAGCAGCTTAGGTGGGCCGGGACAGCAGTATTTT. It encodes CASSLGGPGQQYF.

This rearrangement joins TRBV6-6 to TRBJ1-6; D is possibly TRBD1 (5 bases). Per the germline V gene, CDR1 is MNHNY and CDR2 is SVGAGI (reference sequence). The V end lost 0 bases, the J end lost 8 bases, and 14 bases lay between the germline ends. The CDR3 length is 16 residues. The CDR3 here is CASSYSRWGRDSPLHF. Here the CDR3 DNA reads TGTGCCAGCAGTTACTCGAGGTGGGGGAGGGATTCACCCCTCCACTTT.